These 13 T cell receptor beta chains came from one sample sequenced in a study of blood T cell repertoires in COVID-19. Profiling relied on immunoSEQ multiplex PCR, and the TCRdb table lists in-frame clones only, not all of them. Among about 60,000 clones listed, roughly 82% were seen once. The specimen sequenced was peripheral blood. These receptors all stem from a human donor in a cohort sampled during active COVID-19.

CDR3 sequence: CASSPPGQGMRGYTF. The DNA of the CDR3 is TGCGCCAGCAGCCCGCCGGGACAGGGGATGAGGGGCTACACCTTC. The chain has TRBV4-1 and TRBJ1-2, with 10 bases identical to TRBD1. The V segment lost 4 bases and the J segment 8 bases; nucleotides outside the gene matches: 10. CDR3 length: 15 amino acids. Germline V lookup: CDR1 MGHRA, CDR2 YSYEKL.

The chain employs TRBV5-5 and TRBJ2-2; TRBD2 might be the D (5 bases). The CDR3 covers 14 residues. V lost 0 bases and J lost 6, with 9 bases in between. From germline, CDR1 is SGHKS and CDR2 YYEKEE (reference sequence). Here the CDR3 reads CASSLGESPGELFF. The DNA for the CDR3 is TGTGCCAGCAGCTTGGGGGAGTCGCCCGGGGAGCTGTTTTTT. Combining the CDR3 with reference TRBV5-5 and TRBJ2-2 gives the whole variable domain DAGVTQSPTHLIKTRGQQVTLRCSPISGHKSVSWYQQVLGQGPQFIFQYYEKEERGRGNFPDRFSARQFPNYSSELNVNALLLGDSALYLCASSLGESPGELFFGEGSRLTVL.

The V gene is TRBV6-6, the J gene TRBJ1-2; 8 bases line up with TRBD1. From germline, CDR1 is MNHNY and CDR2 SVGAGI (reference sequence). The CDR3 contains 16 residues. Losses at the gene ends were 2 bases for V and 1 base for J; bases not matched to a gene: 6. In DNA form, the CDR3 reads TGTGCCAGCAGTTACGACGACAGGGGCCGTAACTATGGCTACACCTTC. Translated: CASSYDDRGRNYGYTF.

The gene calls are TRBV27 and TRBJ1-2; possibly TRBD1 for D (6 bases). V was trimmed by 6 bases and J by 4 bases, leaving 18 bases between them. Germline lookup yields CDR1 MNHEY and CDR2 SMNVEV (reference sequence). This CDR3 contains 15 residues. CDR3 residues: CASRGGGGVVYGYTF. The CDR3 nucleotides are TGTGCCAGCAGGGGAGGGGGGGGCGTAGTCTATGGCTACACCTTC.

The chain has TRBV4-1 and TRBJ2-6, with no clear D. The CDR3 totals 18 residues. The germline V and J ends were trimmed by 1 base and 2 bases, with 15 bases remaining between them. Germline loops: CDR1 MGHRA, CDR2 YSYEKL. The CDR3 is CASSQVLNRRPGANVLTF. CDR3 nucleotides: TGCGCCAGCAGCCAAGTGTTGAACAGAAGACCTGGGGCCAACGTCCTGACTTTC.

V and J are TRBV5-1 and TRBJ2-7; D may be TRBD2 (5 bases). The CDR3 has 14 residues. Trimming cost V 4 bases and J 6 bases, with 17 bases left between them. Germline lookup yields CDR1 SGHRS and CDR2 YFSETQ. The chain's CDR3 is CASSRGFAAVEQYF. In nucleotides, the CDR3 is TGCGCCAGCAGCAGAGGGTTCGCGGCGGTCGAGCAGTACTTC. Using reference TRBV5-1 and TRBJ2-7 for the parts outside the CDR3, the full variable domain is KAGVTQTPRYLIKTRGQQVTLSCSPISGHRSVSWYQQTPGQGLQFLFEYFSETQRNKGNFPGRFSGRQFSNSRSEMNVSTLELGDSALYLCASSRGFAAVEQYFGPGTRLTVT.

The chain couples TRBV27 to TRBJ2-1; the D is unclear. CDR1 MNHEY and CDR2 SMNVEV come from the germline V gene (reference sequence). The V and J ends lost 8 bases and 5 bases respectively, with 10 bases between them. The CDR3 is 12 residues long. CDR3 sequence: CASRSRDNEQFF. The DNA for the CDR3 is TGTGCCAGCCGATCACGAGACAATGAGCAGTTCTTC.

The chain joins TRBV4-1 to TRBJ2-1; 11 bases match TRBD2. The CDR3 is 16 residues long. CDR1 MGHRA and CDR2 YSYEKL come from the germline V gene. J gave up 8 bases and V 1 base, and 7 bases lay outside the gene matches. Here the CDR3 DNA reads TGCGCCAGCAGCCAAGCCCCGGGACTAGCGGTCCATGAGCAGTTCTTC. Residues: CASSQAPGLAVHEQFF.

This clone has only a few counts. The CDR3 DNA reads TGTGCCAGCAGCTTCCTCGGACAGGGGAGCGCCGGGGAGCTGTTTTTT. Translated, it gives CASSFLGQGSAGELFF. V usage is TRBV7-2 and J usage is TRBJ2-2; 9 positions agree with TRBD1. Germline CDR1 SGHTA, CDR2 FQGNSA. The trim removed 3 bases at V and 6 bases at J, leaving 8 bases unmatched. The CDR3 spans 16 residues.

The chain has TRBV12-5 and TRBJ2-2; 12 nucleotides match TRBD2. Per germline, CDR1 LGHNT and CDR2 FRNRAP. The CDR3 runs to 18 residues. The trim removed 4 bases at V and 1 base at J, leaving 7 bases unmatched. The CDR3 sequence is CASGSRTSGAWNTGELFF. The CDR3 DNA reads TGTGCTAGTGGTTCCCGGACTAGCGGGGCCTGGAACACCGGGGAGCTGTTTTTT. Full variable domain (outside the CDR3, taken from reference TRBV12-5 and TRBJ2-2): DARVTQTPRHKVTEMGQEVTMRCQPILGHNTVFWYRQTMMQGLELLAYFRNRAPLDDSGMPKDRFSAEMPDATLATLKIQPSEPRDSAVYFCASGSRTSGAWNTGELFFGEGSRLTVL.

A single count supports this clone. V is TRBV11-3 and J is TRBJ2-7, with TRBD1 matching 7 bases. There are 15 residues in the CDR3. Germline-derived CDR1 and CDR2 are SGHNT and YENEEA. V shed 5 bases and J 0 bases; nucleotides not matched to a gene: 7. CDR3 in DNA: TGTGCCAGCAGCCGTTCCGGGACAGTCTCCTACGAGCAGTACTTC. The encoded protein is CASSRSGTVSYEQYF.

This clone was picked up one time. CDR3 amino acids: CASSFGGGNTGELFF. The CDR3 bases are TGTGCCAGCAGCTTCGGCGGGGGGAACACCGGGGAGCTGTTTTTT. This chain uses TRBV11-3 with TRBJ2-2, with 7 bases lining up with TRBD2. The V gene's germline CDR1 is SGHNT and CDR2 YENEEA. Trimming took 3 bases from V and 1 from J; bases not matched to a gene: 2. CDR3 length equals 15 residues.

The chain has TRBV2 and TRBJ2-7, with TRBD1 matching 9 bases. The CDR3 spans 15 residues. CDR1 is SNHLY, CDR2 FYNNEI, per germline. V shed 7 bases and J 3 bases; nucleotides not matched to a gene: 10. The CDR3 sequence: CASKPGTGSLYEQYF. DNA for the CDR3: TGTGCCAGCAAACCCGGGACAGGGTCCCTCTACGAGCAGTACTTC.